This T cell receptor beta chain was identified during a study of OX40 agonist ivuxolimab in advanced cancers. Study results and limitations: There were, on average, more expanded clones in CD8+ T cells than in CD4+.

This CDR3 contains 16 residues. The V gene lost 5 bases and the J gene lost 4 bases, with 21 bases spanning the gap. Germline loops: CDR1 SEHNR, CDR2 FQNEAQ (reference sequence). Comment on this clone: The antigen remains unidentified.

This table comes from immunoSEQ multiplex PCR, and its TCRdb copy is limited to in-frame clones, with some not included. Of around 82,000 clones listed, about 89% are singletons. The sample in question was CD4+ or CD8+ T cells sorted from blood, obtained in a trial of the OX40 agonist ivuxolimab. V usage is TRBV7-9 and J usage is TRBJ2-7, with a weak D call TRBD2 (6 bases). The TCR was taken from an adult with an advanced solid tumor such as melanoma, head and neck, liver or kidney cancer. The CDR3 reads CASSPPLGEAPYEQYF. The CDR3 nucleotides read TGTGCCAGCAGCCCCCCCTTGGGGGAGGCCCCTTACGAGCAGTACTTC.